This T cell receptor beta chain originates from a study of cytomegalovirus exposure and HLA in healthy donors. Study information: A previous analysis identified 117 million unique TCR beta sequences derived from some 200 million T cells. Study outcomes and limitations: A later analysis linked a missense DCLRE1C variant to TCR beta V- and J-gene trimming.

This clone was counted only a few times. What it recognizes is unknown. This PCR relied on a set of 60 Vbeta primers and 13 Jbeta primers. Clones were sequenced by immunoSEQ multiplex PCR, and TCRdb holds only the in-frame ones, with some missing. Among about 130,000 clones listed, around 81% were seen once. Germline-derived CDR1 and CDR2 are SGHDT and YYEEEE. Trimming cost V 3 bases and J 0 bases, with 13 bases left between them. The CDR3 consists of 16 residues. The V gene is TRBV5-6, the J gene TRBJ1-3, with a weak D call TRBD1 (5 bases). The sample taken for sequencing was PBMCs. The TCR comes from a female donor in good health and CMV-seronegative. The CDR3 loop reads CASSWDRGYSGNTIYF. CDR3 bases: TGTGCCAGCAGCTGGGACCGGGGGTACTCTGGAAACACCATATATTTT.